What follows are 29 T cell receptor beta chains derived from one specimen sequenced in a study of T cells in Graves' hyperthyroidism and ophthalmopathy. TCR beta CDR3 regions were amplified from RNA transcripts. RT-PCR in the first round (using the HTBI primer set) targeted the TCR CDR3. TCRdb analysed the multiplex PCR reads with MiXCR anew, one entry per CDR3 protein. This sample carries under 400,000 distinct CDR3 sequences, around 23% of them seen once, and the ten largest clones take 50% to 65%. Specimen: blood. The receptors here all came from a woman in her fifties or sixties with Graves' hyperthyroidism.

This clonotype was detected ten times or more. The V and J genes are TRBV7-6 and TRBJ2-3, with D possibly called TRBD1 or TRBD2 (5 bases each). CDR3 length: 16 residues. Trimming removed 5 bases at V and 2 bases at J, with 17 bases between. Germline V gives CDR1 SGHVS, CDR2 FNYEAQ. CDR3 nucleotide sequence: TGTGCCAGCAGCAAGCCCGGGGCGGGCATCACAGATACGCAGTATTTT. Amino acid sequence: CASSKPGAGITDTQYF.

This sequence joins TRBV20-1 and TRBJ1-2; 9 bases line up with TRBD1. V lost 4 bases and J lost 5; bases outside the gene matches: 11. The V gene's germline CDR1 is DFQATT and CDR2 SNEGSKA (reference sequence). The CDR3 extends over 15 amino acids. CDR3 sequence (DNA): TGCAGTGCTATACCCATCGGACAGGGGAGTTATGGCTACACCTTC. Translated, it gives CSAIPIGQGSYGYTF.

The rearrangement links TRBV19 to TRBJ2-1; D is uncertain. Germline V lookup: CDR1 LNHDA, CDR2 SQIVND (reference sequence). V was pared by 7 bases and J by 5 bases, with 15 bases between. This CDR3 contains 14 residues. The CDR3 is CASTLGRANNEQFF. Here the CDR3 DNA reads TGTGCCAGTACCCTAGGTAGGGCAAACAATGAGCAGTTCTTC.

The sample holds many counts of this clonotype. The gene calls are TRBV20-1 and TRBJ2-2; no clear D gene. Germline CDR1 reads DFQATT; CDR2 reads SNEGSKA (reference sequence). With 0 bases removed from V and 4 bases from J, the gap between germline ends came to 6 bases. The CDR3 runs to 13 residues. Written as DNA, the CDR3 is TGCAGTGCTAGAGAGGTGTCCACCGGGGAGCTGTTTTTT. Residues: CSAREVSTGELFF.

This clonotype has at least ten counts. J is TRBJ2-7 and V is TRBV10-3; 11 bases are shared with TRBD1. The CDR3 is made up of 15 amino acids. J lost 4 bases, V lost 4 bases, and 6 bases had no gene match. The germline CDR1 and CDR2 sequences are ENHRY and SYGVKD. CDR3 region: CAISGGTGGRYEQYF. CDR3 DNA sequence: TGTGCCATCAGTGGCGGGACAGGGGGAAGGTACGAGCAGTACTTC.

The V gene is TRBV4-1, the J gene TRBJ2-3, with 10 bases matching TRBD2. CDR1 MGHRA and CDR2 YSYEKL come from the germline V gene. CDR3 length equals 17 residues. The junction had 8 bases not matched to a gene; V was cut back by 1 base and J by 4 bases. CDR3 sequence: CASSQVGKRGGADTQYF. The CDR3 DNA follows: TGCGCCAGCAGCCAAGTTGGAAAGCGGGGGGGAGCAGATACGCAGTATTTT.

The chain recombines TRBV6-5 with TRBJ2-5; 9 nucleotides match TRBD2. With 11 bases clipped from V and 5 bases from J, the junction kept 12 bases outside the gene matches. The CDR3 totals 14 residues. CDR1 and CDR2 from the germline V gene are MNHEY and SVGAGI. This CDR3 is CAGSLAGAWETQYF. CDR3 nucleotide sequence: TGTGCCGGGTCATTAGCGGGAGCTTGGGAGACCCAGTACTTC.

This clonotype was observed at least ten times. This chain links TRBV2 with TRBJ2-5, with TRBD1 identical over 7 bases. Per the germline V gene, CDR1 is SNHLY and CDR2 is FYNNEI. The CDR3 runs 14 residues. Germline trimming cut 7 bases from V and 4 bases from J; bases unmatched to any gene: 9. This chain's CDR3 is CASNRQGRSETQYF. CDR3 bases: TGTGCCAGCAATCGACAGGGACGTTCAGAGACCCAGTACTTC.

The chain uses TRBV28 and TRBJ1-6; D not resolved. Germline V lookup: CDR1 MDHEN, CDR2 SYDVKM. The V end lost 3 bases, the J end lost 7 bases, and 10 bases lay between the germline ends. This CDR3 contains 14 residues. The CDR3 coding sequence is TGTGCCAGCAGTTTGGGGAGAGGCAATTCACCCCTCCACTTT. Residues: CASSLGRGNSPLHF.

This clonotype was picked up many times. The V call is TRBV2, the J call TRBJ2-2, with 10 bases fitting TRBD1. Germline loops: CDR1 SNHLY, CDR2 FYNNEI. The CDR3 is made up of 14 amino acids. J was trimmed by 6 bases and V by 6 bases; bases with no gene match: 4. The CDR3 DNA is TGTGCCAGCAGGGGACAGGGGTTATCCGGGGAGCTGTTTTTT. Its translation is CASRGQGLSGELFF.

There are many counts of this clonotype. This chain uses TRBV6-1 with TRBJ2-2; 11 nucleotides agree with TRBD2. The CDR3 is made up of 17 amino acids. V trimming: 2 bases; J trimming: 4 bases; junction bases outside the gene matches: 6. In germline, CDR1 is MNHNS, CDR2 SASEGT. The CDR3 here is CASSETLAGGPTGELFF. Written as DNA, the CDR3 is TGTGCCAGCAGTGAAACCCTAGCGGGAGGTCCCACCGGGGAGCTGTTTTTT.

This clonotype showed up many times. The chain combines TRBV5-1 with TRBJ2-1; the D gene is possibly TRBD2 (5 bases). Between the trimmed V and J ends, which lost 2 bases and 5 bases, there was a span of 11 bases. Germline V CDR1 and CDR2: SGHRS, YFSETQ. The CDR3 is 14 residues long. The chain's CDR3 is CASSLTLENNEQFF. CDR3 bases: TGCGCCAGCAGCTTAACACTAGAGAACAATGAGCAGTTCTTC.

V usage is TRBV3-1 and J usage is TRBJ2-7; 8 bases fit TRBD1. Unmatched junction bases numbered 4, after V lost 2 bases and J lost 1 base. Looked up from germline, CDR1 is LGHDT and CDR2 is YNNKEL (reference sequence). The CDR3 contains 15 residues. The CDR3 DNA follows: TGTGCCAGCAGCCAAATCGGACAGGGATCCTACGAGCAGTACTTC. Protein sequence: CASSQIGQGSYEQYF.

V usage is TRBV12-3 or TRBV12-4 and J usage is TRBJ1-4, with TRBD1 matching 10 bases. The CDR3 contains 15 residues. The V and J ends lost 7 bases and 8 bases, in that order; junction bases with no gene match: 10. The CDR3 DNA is TGTGCCAGCACCGAACCCGGACAGGGGGAGGAAAAACTGTTTTTT. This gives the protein CASTEPGQGEEKLFF.

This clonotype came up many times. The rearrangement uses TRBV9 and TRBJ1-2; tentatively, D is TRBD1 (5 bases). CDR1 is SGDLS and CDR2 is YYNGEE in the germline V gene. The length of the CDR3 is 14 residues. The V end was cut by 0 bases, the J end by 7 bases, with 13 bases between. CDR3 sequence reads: CASSVASQAGGYTF. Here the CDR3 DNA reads TGTGCCAGCAGCGTAGCTTCACAGGCCGGTGGCTACACCTTC.

In nucleotides, the CDR3 is TGTGCCAGCAGCACCGAACCGGGACAGCGATATGAAAAACTGTTTTTT. Translation: CASSTEPGQRYEKLFF. V and J are TRBV5-5 and TRBJ1-4, with TRBD1 matching over 7 bases. This CDR3 comprises 16 residues. Losses at the gene ends were 4 bases for V and 6 bases for J; bases not matched to a gene: 12. Germline values: CDR1 SGHKS, CDR2 YYEKEE (reference sequence).

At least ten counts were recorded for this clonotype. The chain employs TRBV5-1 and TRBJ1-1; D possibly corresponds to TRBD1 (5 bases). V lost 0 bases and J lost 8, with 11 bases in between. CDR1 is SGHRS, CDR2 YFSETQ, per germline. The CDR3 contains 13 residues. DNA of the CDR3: TGCGCCAGCAGCTTGGTGTCGACAGTCGAAGCTTTCTTT. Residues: CASSLVSTVEAFF.

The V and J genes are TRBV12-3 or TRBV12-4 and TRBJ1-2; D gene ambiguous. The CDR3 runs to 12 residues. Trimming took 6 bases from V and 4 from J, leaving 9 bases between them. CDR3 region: CASSIDFYGYTF. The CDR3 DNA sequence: TGTGCCAGCAGCATAGATTTCTATGGCTACACCTTC.

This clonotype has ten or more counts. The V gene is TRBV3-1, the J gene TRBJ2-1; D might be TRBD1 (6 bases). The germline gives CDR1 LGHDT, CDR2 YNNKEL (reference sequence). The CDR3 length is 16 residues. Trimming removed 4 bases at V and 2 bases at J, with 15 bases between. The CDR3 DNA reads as TGTGCCAGCAGCCCTAGGGGGACATCGACCTACAATGAGCAGTTCTTC. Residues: CASSPRGTSTYNEQFF.

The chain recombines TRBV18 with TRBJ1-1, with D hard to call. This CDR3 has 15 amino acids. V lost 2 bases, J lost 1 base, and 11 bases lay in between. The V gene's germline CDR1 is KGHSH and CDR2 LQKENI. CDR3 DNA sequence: TGTGCCAGCTCACCAACGGCTATGACGAACACTGAAGCTTTCTTT. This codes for CASSPTAMTNTEAFF.

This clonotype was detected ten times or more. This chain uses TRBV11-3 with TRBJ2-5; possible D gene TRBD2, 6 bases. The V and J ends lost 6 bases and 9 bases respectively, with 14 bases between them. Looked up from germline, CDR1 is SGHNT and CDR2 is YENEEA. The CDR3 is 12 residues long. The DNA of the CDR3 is TGTGCCAGCAGGATCTATTCGGGGGCCCAGTACTTC. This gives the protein CASRIYSGAQYF.

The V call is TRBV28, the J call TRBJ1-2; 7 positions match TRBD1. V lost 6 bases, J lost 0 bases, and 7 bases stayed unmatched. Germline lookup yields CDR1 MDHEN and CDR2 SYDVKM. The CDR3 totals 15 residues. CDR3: CASRSGTAPNYGYTF. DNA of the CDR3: TGTGCCAGCAGGAGTGGGACAGCGCCTAACTATGGCTACACCTTC.

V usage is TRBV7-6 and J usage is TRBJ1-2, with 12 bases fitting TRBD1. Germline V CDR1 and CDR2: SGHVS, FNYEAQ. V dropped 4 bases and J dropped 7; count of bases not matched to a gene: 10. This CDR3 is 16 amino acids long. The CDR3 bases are TGTGCCAGCAGCTACCGGGACAGGGGGCGCGGGTCTGGCTACACCTTC. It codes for CASSYRDRGRGSGYTF.

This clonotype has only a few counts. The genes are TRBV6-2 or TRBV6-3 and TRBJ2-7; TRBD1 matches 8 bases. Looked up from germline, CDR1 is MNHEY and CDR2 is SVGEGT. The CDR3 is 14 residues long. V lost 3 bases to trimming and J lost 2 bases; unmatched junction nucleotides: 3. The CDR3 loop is CASSYDRGPYEQYF. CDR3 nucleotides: TGTGCCAGCAGTTATGACAGGGGACCCTACGAGCAGTACTTC.

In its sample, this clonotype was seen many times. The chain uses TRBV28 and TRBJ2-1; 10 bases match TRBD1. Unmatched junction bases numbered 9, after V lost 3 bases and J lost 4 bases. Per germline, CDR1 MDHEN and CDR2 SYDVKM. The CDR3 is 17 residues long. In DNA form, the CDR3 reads TGTGCCAGCAGTTTTCGTCCGGGACAGGGGAGGTACAATGAGCAGTTCTTC. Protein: CASSFRPGQGRYNEQFF.

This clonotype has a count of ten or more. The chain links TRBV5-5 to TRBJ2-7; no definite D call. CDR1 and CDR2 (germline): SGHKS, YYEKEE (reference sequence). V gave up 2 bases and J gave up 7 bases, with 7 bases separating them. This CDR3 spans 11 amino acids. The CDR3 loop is CASSFLREQYF. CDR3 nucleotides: TGTGCCAGCAGCTTCTTGAGGGAGCAGTACTTC.

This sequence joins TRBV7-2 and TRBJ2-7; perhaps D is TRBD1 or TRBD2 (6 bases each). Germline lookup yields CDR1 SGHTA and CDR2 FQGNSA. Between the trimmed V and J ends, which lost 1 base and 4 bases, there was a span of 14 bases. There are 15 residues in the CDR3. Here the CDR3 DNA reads TGTGCCAGCAGCTTAGTATGGGGGGCTTCATACGAGCAGTACTTC. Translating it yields CASSLVWGASYEQYF.

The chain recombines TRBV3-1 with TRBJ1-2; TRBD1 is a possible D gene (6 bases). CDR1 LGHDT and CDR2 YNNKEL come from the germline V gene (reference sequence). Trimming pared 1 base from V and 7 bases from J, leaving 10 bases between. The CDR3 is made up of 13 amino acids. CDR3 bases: TGTGCCAGCAGCCAAGGGGGAGGGGGTGGCTACACCTTC. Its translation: CASSQGGGGGYTF. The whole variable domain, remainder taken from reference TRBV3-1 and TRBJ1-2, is DTAVSQTPKYLVTQMGNDKSIKCEQNLGHDTMYWYKQDSKKFLKIMFSYNNKELIINETVPNRFSPKSPDKAHLNLHINSLELGDSAVYFCASSQGGGGGYTFGSGTRLTVV.

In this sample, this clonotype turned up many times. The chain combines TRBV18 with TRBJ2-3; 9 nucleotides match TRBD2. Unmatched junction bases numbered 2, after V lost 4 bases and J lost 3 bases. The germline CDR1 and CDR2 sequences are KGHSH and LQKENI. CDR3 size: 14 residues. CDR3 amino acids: CASSRSGSTDTQYF. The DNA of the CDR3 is TGTGCCAGCTCACGTAGCGGGAGTACAGATACGCAGTATTTT.